This passage covers 5 T cell receptor beta chains from one sample sequenced in a study of T cell responses to AZD1222 COVID-19 vaccine (dated by TCRdb to about 2021). Reading the label with the study, this specimen's time point is: baseline before first vaccination. The method behind the library was the immunoSEQ multiplex PCR assay. The clones in this table, taken by TCRdb from immuneACCESS, are in-frame only. Not every clone is retained; where verified, under half of the shortfall comes from an unresolved V gene, and the cause of the rest is unknown. The sample data list 150,000 to 200,000 clones, and just under 90% of these were observed just once. Around 6.4% of the sample rests with the top ten. The material sequenced was peripheral blood, taken on day 0 of AZD1222 vaccination. The receptor source for this set is an adult in good health.

This chain links TRBV28 with TRBJ1-3; perhaps TRBD1 as D (6 bases). The CDR3 sequence is 14 residues long. The germline gives CDR1 MDHEN, CDR2 SYDVKM. V lost 11 bases, J lost 2 bases, and 16 bases lay in between. CDR3 region: CAGQGNRAGNTIYF. The CDR3 DNA follows: TGTGCCGGCCAGGGAAACAGGGCTGGAAACACCATATATTTT.

The CDR3 loop reads CASTHSTGAAGELFF. In DNA, the CDR3 is TGTGCCAGCACTCACTCGACAGGGGCGGCCGGGGAGCTGTTTTTT. J is TRBJ2-2 and V is TRBV6-2 or TRBV6-3; 8 bases match TRBD1. This CDR3 region has 15 residues. CDR1 is MNHEY and CDR2 is SVGEGT in the germline V gene. With 7 bases clipped from V and 6 bases from J, the junction kept 10 bases outside the gene matches.

The rearrangement joins TRBV7-8 to TRBJ1-5; D unresolved. The ends were cut back, 2 bases at V and 0 bases at J, with 17 bases in the middle. CDR1 is SGHVS and CDR2 is FQNEAQ in the germline V gene. The CDR3 extends over 18 amino acids. CDR3 protein: CASSLTRRAPNSNQPQHF. The CDR3 nucleotides read TGTGCCAGCAGCTTAACTCGCCGTGCCCCAAATAGCAATCAGCCCCAGCATTTT.

The chain combines TRBV18 with TRBJ1-1, with D tentatively TRBD1 (5 bases). CDR1 and CDR2 from the germline V gene are KGHSH and LQKENI. Trimming pared 1 base from V and 7 bases from J, leaving 19 bases between. This CDR3 is 16 amino acids long. The CDR3, as DNA: TGTGCCAGCTCACCACAAGTCGCACAGGTACCCCTTGAAGCTTTCTTT. Protein: CASSPQVAQVPLEAFF.

J is TRBJ1-1 and V is TRBV30; TRBD1 is a possible D gene (6 bases). The germline V gene has CDR1 GTSNPN and CDR2 SVGIG (reference sequence). V was shortened by 0 bases and J by 1 base, with 9 bases between the two germline ends. This CDR3 has 14 amino acids. The CDR3 nucleotides read TGTGCCTGGAGTGTACTACAGGGGAACACTGAAGCTTTCTTT. Its protein product is CAWSVLQGNTEAFF.